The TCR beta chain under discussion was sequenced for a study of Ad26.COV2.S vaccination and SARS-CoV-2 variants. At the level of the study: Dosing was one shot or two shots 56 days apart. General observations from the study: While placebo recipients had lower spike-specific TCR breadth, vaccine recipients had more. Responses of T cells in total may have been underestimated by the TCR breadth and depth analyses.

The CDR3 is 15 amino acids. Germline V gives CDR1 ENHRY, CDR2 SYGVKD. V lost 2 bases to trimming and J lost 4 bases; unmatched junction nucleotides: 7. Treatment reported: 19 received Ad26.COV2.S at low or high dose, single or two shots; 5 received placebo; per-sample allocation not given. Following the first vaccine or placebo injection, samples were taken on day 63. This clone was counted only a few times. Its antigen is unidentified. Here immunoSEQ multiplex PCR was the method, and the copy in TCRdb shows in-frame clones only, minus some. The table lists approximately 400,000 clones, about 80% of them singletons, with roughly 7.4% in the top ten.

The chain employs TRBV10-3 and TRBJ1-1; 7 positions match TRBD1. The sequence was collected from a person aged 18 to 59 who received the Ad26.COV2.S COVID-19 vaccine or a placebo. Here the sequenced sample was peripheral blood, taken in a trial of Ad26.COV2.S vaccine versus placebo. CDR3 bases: TGTGCCATCAGTGAGGTGAAAGGGGGCACCACTGAAGCTTTCTTT. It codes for CAISEVKGGTTEAFF.